Following are 17 T cell receptor beta chains from one sample sequenced in a study of T cell responses to AZD1222 COVID-19 vaccine. Produced via immunoSEQ multiplex PCR; TCRdb's table is partial and in-frame only. The data show over 90,000 clones, with 92% seen just once and about 3.4% held by the top ten. Sequences were derived from peripheral blood, sampled 28 days after the second AZD1222 dose. The receptors stem from an adult who received the AZD1222 COVID-19 vaccine.

V and J are TRBV7-6 and TRBJ1-3, with TRBD1 matching over 12 bases. With V trimmed by 2 bases and J by 2 bases, 10 bases remained unmatched. The germline CDR1 and CDR2 sequences are SGHVS and FNYEAQ. The CDR3 runs 19 residues. CDR3 in amino acids: CASSLLSRDRGRAGNTIYF. In DNA form, the CDR3 reads TGTGCCAGCAGCTTACTGTCCCGGGACAGGGGGCGAGCTGGAAACACCATATATTTT.

This clone was picked up one time. V gene TRBV7-2 combines with J gene TRBJ2-5; D uncertain. The CDR3 totals 14 residues. CDR1 and CDR2 from the germline V gene are SGHTA and FQGNSA. V lost 5 bases and J 3 bases, leaving 13 bases between the germline ends. The CDR3 DNA is TGTGCCAGCAGCCTCCCGTTGGGGAAAGAGACCCAGTACTTC. Translation: CASSLPLGKETQYF.

V gene TRBV5-1 combines with J gene TRBJ2-3, with 12 positions matching TRBD1. With 4 bases clipped from V and 4 bases from J, the junction kept 7 bases outside the gene matches. The CDR3 sequence is 16 residues long. Germline-derived CDR1 and CDR2 are SGHRS and YFSETQ. CDR3 sequence: CASSLGQGASADTQYF. The DNA of the CDR3 is TGCGCCAGCAGCCTGGGACAGGGGGCTTCAGCAGATACGCAGTATTTT. Supplemented by reference TRBV5-1 and TRBJ2-3, the full variable domain reads KAGVTQTPRYLIKTRGQQVTLSCSPISGHRSVSWYQQTPGQGLQFLFEYFSETQRNKGNFPGRFSGRQFSNSRSEMNVSTLELGDSALYLCASSLGQGASADTQYFGPGTRLTVL.

This chain connects TRBV11-2 to TRBJ1-5; D is uncertain. The CDR3 runs to 14 residues. V lost 8 bases and J lost 0, with 11 bases in between. Per germline, CDR1 SGHAT and CDR2 FQNNGV. In DNA form, the CDR3 reads TGTGCCAGCCGGCGATCCTATAGCAATCAGCCCCAGCATTTT. Encoded protein: CASRRSYSNQPQHF.

The chain uses TRBV30 and TRBJ1-2; maybe TRBD1 (6 bases). Germline CDR1 reads GTSNPN; CDR2 reads SVGIG (reference sequence). The germline V and J ends were trimmed by 4 bases and 4 bases, with 13 bases remaining between them. The CDR3 has 13 residues. CDR3 loop: CAWNQGLSYGYTF. The CDR3 bases are TGTGCCTGGAATCAGGGGCTTTCCTATGGCTACACCTTC.

This clone was seen a few times. The chain employs TRBV30 and TRBJ2-7; 10 nucleotides agree with TRBD2. Germline V gives CDR1 GTSNPN, CDR2 SVGIG (reference sequence). The CDR3 has 17 residues. Trimming took 1 base from V and 1 from J; bases not matched to a gene: 10. CDR3 loop: CAWSALRLAGVSYEQYF. The CDR3 DNA is TGTGCCTGGAGTGCCCTCCGACTAGCGGGCGTATCCTACGAGCAGTACTTC.

This chain connects TRBV5-5 to TRBJ1-2; D is unresolved. Germline V gives CDR1 SGHKS, CDR2 YYEKEE (reference sequence). This CDR3 has 14 residues. Trimming shortened V by 4 bases and J by 4 bases, and 14 bases separated the two germline ends. The chain's CDR3 is CASSPPGLTYGYTF. The CDR3 DNA is TGTGCCAGCAGCCCCCCCGGACTTACCTATGGCTACACCTTC.

The gene calls are TRBV4-1 and TRBJ1-2, with 7 nucleotides matching TRBD1. With 0 bases clipped from V and 3 bases from J, the junction kept 1 base outside the gene matches. The length of the CDR3 is 14 residues. The germline gives CDR1 MGHRA, CDR2 YSYEKL. The CDR3 protein is CASSQDRGYYGYTF. The CDR3 DNA reads as TGCGCCAGCAGCCAAGACAGGGGGTACTATGGCTACACCTTC.

V and J are TRBV6-5 and TRBJ1-1, with D unclear. There are 15 residues in the CDR3. V dropped 2 bases and J dropped 2 bases, with 12 bases sitting between them. Germline V gene data show CDR1 as MNHEY and CDR2 as SVGAGI. The DNA of the CDR3 is TGTGCCAGCAGTTACAGGGTCAGCTCAAACACTGAAGCTTTCTTT. Residues: CASSYRVSSNTEAFF.

This clone was observed once. This sequence joins TRBV6-5 and TRBJ2-3; 12 nucleotides align to TRBD1. The CDR3 totals 14 residues. The trim removed 10 bases at V and 4 bases at J, leaving 6 bases unmatched. Germline CDR1 and CDR2: MNHEY and SVGAGI. The DNA of the CDR3 is TGTGCCACTGCCGGGACAGGGGGCTCAGATACGCAGTATTTT. Translated, it gives CATAGTGGSDTQYF.

The sample holds one count of this clone. The chain links TRBV7-9 to TRBJ1-3; a possible D gene is TRBD1 (5 bases). Per germline, CDR1 SEHNR and CDR2 FQNEAQ (reference sequence). The CDR3 contains 15 residues. The ends were cut back, 6 bases at V and 1 base at J, with 13 bases in the middle. The CDR3 spells CASSHNGGSGNTIYF. The CDR3 DNA reads as TGTGCCAGCAGTCATAACGGGGGTTCTGGAAACACCATATATTTT.

The table lists this clone with a count of one. The V call is TRBV28, the J call TRBJ1-4, with D possibly matching TRBD1 (5 bases). The V gene's germline CDR1 is MDHEN and CDR2 SYDVKM. The CDR3 consists of 13 residues. V shed 6 bases and J shed 7 bases, with 12 bases lying between them. DNA of the CDR3: TGTGCCAGCAGCGGGGGACCGCTTGAAAAACTGTTTTTT. Its translation: CASSGGPLEKLFF.

The chain carries TRBV3-1 (or the pseudogene TRBV3-2) and TRBJ2-7; TRBD2 matches 12 bases. This CDR3 region has 15 residues. Germline lookup yields CDR1 LGHDT and CDR2 YNNKEL (reference sequence). The trim removed 1 base at V and 2 bases at J, leaving 0 bases unmatched. CDR3 nucleotide sequence: TGTGCCAGCAGCCAAGCTAGCGGGGGGGCCTACGAGCAGTACTTC. Amino acids: CASSQASGGAYEQYF.

The V call is TRBV6-5, the J call TRBJ1-2; 7 nucleotides line up with TRBD1. CDR3 size: 16 residues. CDR1 and CDR2 from the germline V gene are MNHEY and SVGAGI. V lost 4 bases to trimming and J lost 3 bases; unmatched junction nucleotides: 11. Here the CDR3 reads CASSSGQPNRDYGYTF. The DNA of the CDR3 is TGTGCCAGCAGTTCGGGACAGCCCAATCGTGACTATGGCTACACCTTC.

V usage is TRBV6-2 or TRBV6-3 and J usage is TRBJ1-4; a possible D gene is TRBD1 (5 bases). V lost 2 bases to trimming and J lost 0 bases, with 7 bases between them. This CDR3 comprises 15 residues. Germline loops: CDR1 MNHEY, CDR2 SVGEGT. CDR3 protein: CASSYGGATNEKLFF. The DNA of the CDR3 is TGTGCCAGCAGTTACGGGGGAGCAACTAATGAAAAACTGTTTTTT.

The V call is TRBV2, the J call TRBJ1-4; D not resolved. Germline V gives CDR1 SNHLY, CDR2 FYNNEI. Deletions cut 6 bases from V and 5 bases from J, with 10 bases between. The length of the CDR3 is 13 residues. The CDR3 sequence is CASRVRLNEKLFF. In nucleotides, the CDR3 is TGTGCCAGCAGGGTCAGGCTAAATGAAAAACTGTTTTTT.

The J gene is TRBJ1-2, the V gene TRBV7-2; D is unclear. The CDR3 length is 15 residues. V lost 2 bases, J lost 8 bases, and 18 bases lay in between. The germline V gene encodes CDR1 SGHTA and CDR2 FQGNSA. As DNA, the CDR3 is TGTGCCAGCAGCTTAAGTAGGCAGGCAACTCTGGGCTACACCTTC. Translated, it gives CASSLSRQATLGYTF.